This record looks at one T cell receptor (beta chain) sequence and its context. Its antigen is not known. The data stem from a study of T cells in tuberculosis. Overall study context: Sequenced TCRs come from CD1B-GMM tetramer-binding T cells. This South African cohort compared adolescents with or without latent tuberculosis against adults with active tuberculosis.

This CDR3 has 16 amino acids. Trimming shortened V by 5 bases and J by 2 bases, and 19 bases separated the two germline ends. CDR1 and CDR2 (germline): SGHRS, YFSETQ. The repertoire was sequenced with immunoSEQ multiplex PCR; TCRdb's copy has only in-frame clones and lacks some. The sample records tens of thousands of clones, nearly 95% being singletons. Broader study findings: Cases with active tuberculosis were adults, while controls were adolescents. Shorter CDR3-alpha in active tuberculosis partly drove smaller distances.

The V gene is TRBV5-1, the J gene TRBJ1-2, with D possibly matching TRBD1 (5 bases). Sequenced material: PBMCs. The origin of this receptor is a donor aged 10 to 29 with latent tuberculosis or without tuberculosis infection. The CDR3 reads CASSLGQGLRNYGYTF. CDR3 coding DNA: TGCGCCAGCAGTCTTGGCCAGGGCCTGAGGAACTATGGCTACACCTTC. Full variable domain (missing parts from reference TRBV5-1 and TRBJ1-2): KAGVTQTPRYLIKTRGQQVTLSCSPISGHRSVSWYQQTPGQGLQFLFEYFSETQRNKGNFPGRFSGRQFSNSRSEMNVSTLELGDSALYLCASSLGQGLRNYGYTFGSGTRLTVV.